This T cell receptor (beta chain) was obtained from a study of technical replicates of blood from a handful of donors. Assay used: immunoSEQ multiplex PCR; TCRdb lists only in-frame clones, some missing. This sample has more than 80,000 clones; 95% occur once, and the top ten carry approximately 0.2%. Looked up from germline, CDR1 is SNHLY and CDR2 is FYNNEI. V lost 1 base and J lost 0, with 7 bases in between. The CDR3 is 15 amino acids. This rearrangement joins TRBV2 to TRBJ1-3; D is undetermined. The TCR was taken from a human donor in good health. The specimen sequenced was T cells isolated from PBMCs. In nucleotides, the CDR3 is TGTGCCAGCAGTGAAGGTCCTCCCTCTGGAAACACCATATATTTT. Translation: CASSEGPPSGNTIYF.